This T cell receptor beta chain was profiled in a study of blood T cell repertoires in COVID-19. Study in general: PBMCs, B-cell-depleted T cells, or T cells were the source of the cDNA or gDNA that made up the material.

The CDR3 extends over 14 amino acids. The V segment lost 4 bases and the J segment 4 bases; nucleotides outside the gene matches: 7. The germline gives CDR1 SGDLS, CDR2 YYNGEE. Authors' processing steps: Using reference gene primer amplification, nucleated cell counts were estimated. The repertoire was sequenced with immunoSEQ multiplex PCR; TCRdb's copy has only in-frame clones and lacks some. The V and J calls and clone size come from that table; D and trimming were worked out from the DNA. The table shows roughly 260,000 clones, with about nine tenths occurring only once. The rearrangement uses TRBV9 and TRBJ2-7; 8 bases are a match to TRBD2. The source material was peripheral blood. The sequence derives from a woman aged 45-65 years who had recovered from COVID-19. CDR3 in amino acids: CASSPGGLLYEQYF. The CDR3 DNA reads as TGTGCCAGCAGCCCGGGGGGGCTGCTGTACGAGCAGTACTTC. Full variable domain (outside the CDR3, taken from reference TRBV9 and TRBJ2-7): DSGVTQTPKHLITATGQRVTLRCSPRSGDLSVYWYQQSLDQGLQFLIQYYNGEERAKGNILERFSAQQFPDLHSELNLSSLELGDSALYFCASSPGGLLYEQYFGPGTRLTVT.